The T cell receptor (beta chain) described here comes from a study of radiation and T cells in renal cell carcinoma. Study details: Nephrectomy followed 15 Gy stereotactic body radiation by 4 weeks. Study observations and caveats: From baseline, blood top tumor clonotypes peaked at 2 weeks post-radiation.

Time point of the sample: baseline pretreatment blood. The treatment was: 15 Gy SBRT to primary tumor, nephrectomy 4 weeks later. The data were produced by immunoSEQ multiplex PCR, yet TCRdb's version contains in-frame clones alone and is incomplete. The table records some 100,000 clones, 82% of them present only once. V was cut by 4 bases and J by 7 bases, with 17 bases left in between. Germline CDR1 is MDHEN and CDR2 is SYDVKM. This CDR3 spans 14 amino acids. As for this clone: Its antigen is not identified.

The chain employs TRBV28 and TRBJ2-7; D might be TRBD2 (7 bases). The receptor comes from a man in his 60s with renal cell carcinoma. The sample in question was blood, obtained from a patient whose treatment included radiotherapy and nephrectomy. The DNA of the CDR3 is TGTGCCAGCAGTTCTAGGGGGGGGCGGATTGAGCAGTACTTC. The encoded protein is CASSSRGGRIEQYF.